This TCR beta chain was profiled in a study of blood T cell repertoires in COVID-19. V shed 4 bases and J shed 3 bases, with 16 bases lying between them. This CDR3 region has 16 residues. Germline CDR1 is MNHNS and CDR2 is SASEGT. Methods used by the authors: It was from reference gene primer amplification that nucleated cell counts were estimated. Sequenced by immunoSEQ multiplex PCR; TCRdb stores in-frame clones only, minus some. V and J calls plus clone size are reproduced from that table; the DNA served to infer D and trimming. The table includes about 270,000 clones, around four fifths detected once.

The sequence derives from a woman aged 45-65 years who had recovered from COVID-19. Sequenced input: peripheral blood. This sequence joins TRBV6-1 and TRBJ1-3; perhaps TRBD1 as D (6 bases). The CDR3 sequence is CASSGPRGSVGNTIYF. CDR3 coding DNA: TGTGCCAGCAGTGGGCCTAGGGGGAGTGTTGGAAACACCATATATTTT.